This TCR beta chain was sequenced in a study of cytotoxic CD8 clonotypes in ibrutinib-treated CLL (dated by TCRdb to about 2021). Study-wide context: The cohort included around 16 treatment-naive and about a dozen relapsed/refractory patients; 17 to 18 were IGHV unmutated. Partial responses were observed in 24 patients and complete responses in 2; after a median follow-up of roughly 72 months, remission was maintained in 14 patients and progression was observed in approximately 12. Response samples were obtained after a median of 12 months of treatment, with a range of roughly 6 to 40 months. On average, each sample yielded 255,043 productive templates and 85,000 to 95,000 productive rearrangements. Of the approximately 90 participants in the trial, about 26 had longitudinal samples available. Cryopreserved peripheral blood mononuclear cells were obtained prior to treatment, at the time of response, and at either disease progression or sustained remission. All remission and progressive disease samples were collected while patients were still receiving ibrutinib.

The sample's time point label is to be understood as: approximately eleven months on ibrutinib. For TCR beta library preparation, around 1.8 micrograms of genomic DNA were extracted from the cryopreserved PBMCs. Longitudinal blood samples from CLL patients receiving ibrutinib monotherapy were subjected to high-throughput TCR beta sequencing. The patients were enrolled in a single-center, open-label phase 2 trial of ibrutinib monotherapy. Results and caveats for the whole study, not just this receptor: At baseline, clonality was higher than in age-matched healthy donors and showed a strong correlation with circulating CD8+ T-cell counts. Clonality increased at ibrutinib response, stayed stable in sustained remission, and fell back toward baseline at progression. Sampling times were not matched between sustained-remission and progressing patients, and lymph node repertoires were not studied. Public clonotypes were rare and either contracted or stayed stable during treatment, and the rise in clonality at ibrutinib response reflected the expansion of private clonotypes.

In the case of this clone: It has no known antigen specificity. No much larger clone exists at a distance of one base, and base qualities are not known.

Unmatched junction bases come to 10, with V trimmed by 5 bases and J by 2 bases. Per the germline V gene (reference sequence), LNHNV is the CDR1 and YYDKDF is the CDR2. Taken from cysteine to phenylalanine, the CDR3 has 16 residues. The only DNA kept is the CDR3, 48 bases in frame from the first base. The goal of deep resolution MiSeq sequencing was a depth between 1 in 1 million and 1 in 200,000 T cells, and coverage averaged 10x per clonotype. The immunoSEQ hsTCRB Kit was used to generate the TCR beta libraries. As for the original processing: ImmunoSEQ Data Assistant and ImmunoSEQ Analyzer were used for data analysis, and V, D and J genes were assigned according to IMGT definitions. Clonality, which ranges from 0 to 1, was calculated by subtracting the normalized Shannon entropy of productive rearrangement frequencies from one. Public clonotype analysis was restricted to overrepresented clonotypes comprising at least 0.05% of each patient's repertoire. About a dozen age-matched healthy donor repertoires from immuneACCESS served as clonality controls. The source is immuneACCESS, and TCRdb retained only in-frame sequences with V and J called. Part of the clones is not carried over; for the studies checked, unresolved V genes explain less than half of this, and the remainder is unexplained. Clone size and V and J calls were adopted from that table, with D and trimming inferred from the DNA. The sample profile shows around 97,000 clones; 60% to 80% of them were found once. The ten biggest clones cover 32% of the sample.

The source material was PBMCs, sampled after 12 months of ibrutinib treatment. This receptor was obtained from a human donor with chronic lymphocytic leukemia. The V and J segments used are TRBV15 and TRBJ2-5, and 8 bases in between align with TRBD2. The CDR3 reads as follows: CATSREKRGTQETQYF. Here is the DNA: TGTGCCACCAGCCGTGAAAAGCGGGGGACACAAGAGACCCAGTACTTC.